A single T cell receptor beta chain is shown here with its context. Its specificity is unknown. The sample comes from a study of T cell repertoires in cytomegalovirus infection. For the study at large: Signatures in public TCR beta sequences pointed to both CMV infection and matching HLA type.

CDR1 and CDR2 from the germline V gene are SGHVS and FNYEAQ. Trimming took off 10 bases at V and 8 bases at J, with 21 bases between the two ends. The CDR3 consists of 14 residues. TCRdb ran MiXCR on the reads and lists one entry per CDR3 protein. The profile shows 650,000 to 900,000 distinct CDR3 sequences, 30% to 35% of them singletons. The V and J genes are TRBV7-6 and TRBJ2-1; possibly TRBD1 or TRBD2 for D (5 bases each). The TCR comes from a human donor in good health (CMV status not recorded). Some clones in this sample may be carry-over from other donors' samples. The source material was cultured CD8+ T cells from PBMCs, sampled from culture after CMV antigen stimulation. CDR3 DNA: TGTGCCACCCGGGGCCTAGATTTTAGCGATGAGCAGTTCTTC. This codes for CATRGLDFSDEQFF.